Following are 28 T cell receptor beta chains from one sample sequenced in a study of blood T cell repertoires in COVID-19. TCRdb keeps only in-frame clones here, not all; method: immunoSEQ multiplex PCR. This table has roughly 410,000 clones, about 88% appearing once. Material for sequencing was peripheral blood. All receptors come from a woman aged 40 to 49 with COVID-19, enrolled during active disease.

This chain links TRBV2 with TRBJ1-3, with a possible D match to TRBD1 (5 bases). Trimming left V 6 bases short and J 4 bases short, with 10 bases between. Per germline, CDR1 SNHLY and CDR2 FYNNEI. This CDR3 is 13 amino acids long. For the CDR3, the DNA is TGTGCCAGCAGAGGGACTAGGGGAAACACCATATATTTT. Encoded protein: CASRGTRGNTIYF.

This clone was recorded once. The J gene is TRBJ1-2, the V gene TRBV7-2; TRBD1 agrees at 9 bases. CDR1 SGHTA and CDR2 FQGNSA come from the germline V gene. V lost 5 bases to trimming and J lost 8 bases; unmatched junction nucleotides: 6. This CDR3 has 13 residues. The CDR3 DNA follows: TGTGCCAGCAGCCCAGGGACAGGGAGAGGCTACACCTTC. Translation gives CASSPGTGRGYTF.

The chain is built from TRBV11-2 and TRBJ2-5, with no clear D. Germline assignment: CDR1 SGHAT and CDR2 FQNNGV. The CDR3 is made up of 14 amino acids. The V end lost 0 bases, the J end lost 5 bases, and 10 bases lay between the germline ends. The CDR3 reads CASSLDPGLETQYF. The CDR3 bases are TGTGCCAGCAGCTTAGATCCCGGGTTGGAGACCCAGTACTTC. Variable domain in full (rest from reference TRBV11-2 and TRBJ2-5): EAGVAQSPRYKIIEKRQSVAFWCNPISGHATLYWYQQILGQGPKLLIQFQNNGVVDDSQLPKDRFSAERLKGVDSTLKIQPAKLEDSAVYLCASSLDPGLETQYFGPGTRLLVL.

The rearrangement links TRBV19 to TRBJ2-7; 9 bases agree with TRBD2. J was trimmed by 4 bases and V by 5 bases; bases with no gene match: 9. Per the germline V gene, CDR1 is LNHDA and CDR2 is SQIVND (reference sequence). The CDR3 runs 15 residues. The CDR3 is CASSGQLAGIYEQYF. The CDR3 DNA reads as TGTGCCAGTAGTGGACAACTAGCGGGTATTTACGAGCAGTACTTC.

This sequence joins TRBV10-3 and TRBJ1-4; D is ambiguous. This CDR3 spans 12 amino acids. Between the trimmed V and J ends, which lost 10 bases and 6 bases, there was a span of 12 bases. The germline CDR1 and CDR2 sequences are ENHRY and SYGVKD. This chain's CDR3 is CASSRGYEKLFF. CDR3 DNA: TGTGCCAGCAGCCGGGGTTATGAAAAACTGTTTTTT.

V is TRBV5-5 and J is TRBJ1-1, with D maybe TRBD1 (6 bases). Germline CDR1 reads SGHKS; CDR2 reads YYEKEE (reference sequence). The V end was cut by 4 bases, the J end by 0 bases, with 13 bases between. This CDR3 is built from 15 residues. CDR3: CASSGNRGLNTEAFF. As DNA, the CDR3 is TGTGCCAGCAGCGGAAATAGGGGGTTGAACACTGAAGCTTTCTTT. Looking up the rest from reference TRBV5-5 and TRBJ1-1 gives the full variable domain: DAGVTQSPTHLIKTRGQQVTLRCSPISGHKSVSWYQQVLGQGPQFIFQYYEKEERGRGNFPDRFSARQFPNYSSELNVNALLLGDSALYLCASSGNRGLNTEAFFGQGTRLTVV.

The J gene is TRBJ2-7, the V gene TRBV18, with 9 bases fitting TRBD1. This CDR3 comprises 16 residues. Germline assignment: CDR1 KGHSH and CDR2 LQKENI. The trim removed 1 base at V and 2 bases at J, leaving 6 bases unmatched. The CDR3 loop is CASSPQGQGLPYEQYF. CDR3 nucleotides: TGTGCCAGCTCACCACAGGGACAGGGCCTCCCCTACGAGCAGTACTTC.

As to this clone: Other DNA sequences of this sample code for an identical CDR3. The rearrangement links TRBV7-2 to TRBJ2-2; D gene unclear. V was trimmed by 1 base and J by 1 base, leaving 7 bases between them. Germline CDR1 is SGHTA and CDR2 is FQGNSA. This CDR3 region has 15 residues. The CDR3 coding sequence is TGTGCCAGCAGCTTAGGGCGGCTGAACACCGGGGAGCTGTTTTTT. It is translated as CASSLGRLNTGELFF.

CDR3 sequence reads: CASTTGGGKLFF. The CDR3 DNA sequence: TGCGCCAGCACTACAGGGGGTGGAAAACTGTTTTTT. The chain uses TRBV5-1 and TRBJ1-4, with 8 nucleotides matching TRBD1. This CDR3 region has 12 residues. Per the germline V gene, CDR1 is SGHRS and CDR2 is YFSETQ. With V trimmed by 6 bases and J by 10 bases, 5 bases remained unmatched.

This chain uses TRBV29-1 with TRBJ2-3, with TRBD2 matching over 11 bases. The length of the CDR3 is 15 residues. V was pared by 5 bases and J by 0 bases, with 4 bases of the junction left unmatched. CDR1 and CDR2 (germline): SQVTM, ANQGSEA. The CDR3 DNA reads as TGCAGCGTTTCTAGCGGGGGGCAAAGCACAGATACGCAGTATTTT. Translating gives CSVSSGGQSTDTQYF.

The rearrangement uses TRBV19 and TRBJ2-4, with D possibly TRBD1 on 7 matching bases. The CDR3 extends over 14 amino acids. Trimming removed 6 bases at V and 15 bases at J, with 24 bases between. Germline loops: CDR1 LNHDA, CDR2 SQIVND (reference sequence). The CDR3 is CASRNSLDAQGGYF. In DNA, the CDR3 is TGTGCCAGTAGGAACAGCCTAGACGCCCAGGGGGGGTACTTC.

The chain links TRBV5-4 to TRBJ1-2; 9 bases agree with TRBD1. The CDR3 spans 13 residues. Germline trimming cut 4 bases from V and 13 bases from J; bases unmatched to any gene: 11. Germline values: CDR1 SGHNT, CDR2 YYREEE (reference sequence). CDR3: CASSNRDRAFCTF. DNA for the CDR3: TGTGCCAGCAGCAACCGGGACAGGGCTTTTTGCACCTTC.

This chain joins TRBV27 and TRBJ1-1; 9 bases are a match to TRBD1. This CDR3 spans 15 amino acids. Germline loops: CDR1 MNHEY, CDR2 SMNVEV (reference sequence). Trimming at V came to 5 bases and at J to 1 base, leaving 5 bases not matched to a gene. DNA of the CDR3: TGTGCCAGCAGTGGGCCGGGACAGGGGAACACTGAAGCTTTCTTT. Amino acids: CASSGPGQGNTEAFF.

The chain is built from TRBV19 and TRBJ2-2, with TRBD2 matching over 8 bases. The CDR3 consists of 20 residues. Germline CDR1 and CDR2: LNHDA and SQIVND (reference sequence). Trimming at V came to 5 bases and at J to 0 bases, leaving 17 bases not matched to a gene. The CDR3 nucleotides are TGTGCCAGTAGTTACGCCGCGACTAGCGTAAGGGGAGCGAACACCGGGGAGCTGTTTTTT. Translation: CASSYAATSVRGANTGELFF.

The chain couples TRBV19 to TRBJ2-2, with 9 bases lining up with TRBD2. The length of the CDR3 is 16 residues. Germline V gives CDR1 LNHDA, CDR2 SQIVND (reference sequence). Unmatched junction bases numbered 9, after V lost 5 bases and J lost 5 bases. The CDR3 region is CASSPRASGKTGELFF. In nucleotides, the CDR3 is TGTGCCAGTAGTCCCCGGGCTAGCGGGAAAACCGGGGAGCTGTTTTTT.

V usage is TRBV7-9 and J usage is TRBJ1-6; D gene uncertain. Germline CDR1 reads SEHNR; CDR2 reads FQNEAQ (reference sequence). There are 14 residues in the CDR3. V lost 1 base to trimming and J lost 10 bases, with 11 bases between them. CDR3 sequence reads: CASSLVISGSPLHF. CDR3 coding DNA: TGTGCCAGCAGCTTAGTTATATCAGGATCACCCCTCCACTTT.

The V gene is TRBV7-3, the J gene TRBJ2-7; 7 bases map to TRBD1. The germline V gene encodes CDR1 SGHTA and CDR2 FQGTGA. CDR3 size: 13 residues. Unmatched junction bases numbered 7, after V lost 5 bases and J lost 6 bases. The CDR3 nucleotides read TGTGCCAGCAGCCTCACAGGGGTGGGCGAGCAGTACTTC. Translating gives CASSLTGVGEQYF.

DNA of the CDR3: TGTGCCTGGAGTGTACCTCACAGGGTAGGATCACCCCTCCACTTT. Protein product: CAWSVPHRVGSPLHF. V usage is TRBV30 and J usage is TRBJ1-6; possible D gene TRBD1, 6 bases. Trimming pared 0 bases from V and 10 bases from J, leaving 16 bases between. This CDR3 comprises 15 residues. Per germline, CDR1 GTSNPN and CDR2 SVGIG (reference sequence).

The chain's CDR3 is CASSPRRAGANVLTF. CDR3 nucleotide sequence: TGTGCCAGCAGTCCCCGACGGGCTGGGGCCAACGTCCTGACTTTC. The chain recombines TRBV6-2 or TRBV6-3 with TRBJ2-6; D remains unclear. This CDR3 contains 15 residues. Germline-derived CDR1 and CDR2 are MNHEY and SVGEGT. The ends were cut back, 5 bases at V and 2 bases at J, with 10 bases in the middle.

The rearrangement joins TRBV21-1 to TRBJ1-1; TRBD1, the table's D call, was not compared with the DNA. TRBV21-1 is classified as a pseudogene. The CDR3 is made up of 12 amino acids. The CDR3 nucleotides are TGTGCCAGCGGCACAAAGAACACTGAAGCTTTCTTT. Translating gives CASGTKNTEAFF.

CDR3 region: CACELRGMEQYF. CDR3 nucleotide sequence: TGTGCCTGTGAGCTGAGGGGGATGGAGCAGTACTTC. The chain uses TRBV30 and TRBJ2-7, with D perhaps matching TRBD1 (6 bases). Germline assignment: CDR1 GTSNPN and CDR2 SVGIG (reference sequence). V was clipped by 6 bases and J by 7 bases, with 16 bases between them. This CDR3 is 12 amino acids long.

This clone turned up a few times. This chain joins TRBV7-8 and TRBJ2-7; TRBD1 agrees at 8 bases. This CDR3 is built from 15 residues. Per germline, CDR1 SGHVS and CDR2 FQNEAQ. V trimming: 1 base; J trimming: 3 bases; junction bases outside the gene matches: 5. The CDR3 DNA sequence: TGTGCCAGCAGCTTAGGACGACAGGGGATCTACGAGCAGTACTTC. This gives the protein CASSLGRQGIYEQYF.

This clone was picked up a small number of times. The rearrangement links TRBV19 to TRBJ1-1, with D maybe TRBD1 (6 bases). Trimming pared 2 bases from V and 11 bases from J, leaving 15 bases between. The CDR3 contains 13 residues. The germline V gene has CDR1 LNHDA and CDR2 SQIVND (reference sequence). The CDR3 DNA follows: TGTGCCAGTAGTATAAAGGGGGTCGGGGAGGCTTTCTTT. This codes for CASSIKGVGEAFF.

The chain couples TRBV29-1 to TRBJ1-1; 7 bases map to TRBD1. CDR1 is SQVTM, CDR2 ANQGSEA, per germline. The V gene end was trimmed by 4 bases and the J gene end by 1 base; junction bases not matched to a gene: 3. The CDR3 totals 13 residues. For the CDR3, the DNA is TGCAGCGTTGCCACAGGGGCGAACACTGAAGCTTTCTTT. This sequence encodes CSVATGANTEAFF.

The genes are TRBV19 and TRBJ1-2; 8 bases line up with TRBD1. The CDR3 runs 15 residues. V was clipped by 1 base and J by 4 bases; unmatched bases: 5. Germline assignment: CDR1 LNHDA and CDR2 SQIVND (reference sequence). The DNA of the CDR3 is TGTGCCAGTAGTATAGTACCAGGGGGCGGCTATGGCTACACCTTC. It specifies CASSIVPGGGYGYTF.

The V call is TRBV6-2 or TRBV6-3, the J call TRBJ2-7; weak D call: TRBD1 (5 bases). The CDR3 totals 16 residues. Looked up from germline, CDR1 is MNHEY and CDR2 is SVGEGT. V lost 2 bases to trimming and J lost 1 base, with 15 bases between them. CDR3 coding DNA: TGTGCCAGCAGTTACCTCCCCTGGCAGGGTTCCTACGAGCAGTACTTC. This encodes CASSYLPWQGSYEQYF.

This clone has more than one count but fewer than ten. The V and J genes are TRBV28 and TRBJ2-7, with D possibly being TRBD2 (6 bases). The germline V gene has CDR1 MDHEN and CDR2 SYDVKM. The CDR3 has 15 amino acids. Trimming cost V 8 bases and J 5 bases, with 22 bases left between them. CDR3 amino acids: CASHYALGGSNEQYF. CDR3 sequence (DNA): TGTGCCAGCCATTATGCCCTTGGGGGGAGCAACGAGCAGTACTTC.

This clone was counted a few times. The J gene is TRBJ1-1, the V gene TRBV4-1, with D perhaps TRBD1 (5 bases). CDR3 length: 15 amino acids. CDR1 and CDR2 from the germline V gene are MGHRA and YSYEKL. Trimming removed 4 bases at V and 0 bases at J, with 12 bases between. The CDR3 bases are TGCGCCAGCAGCCCCTCGGGGGTGATGAACACTGAAGCTTTCTTT. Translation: CASSPSGVMNTEAFF.